Here is one T cell receptor (beta chain) with its context. Its antigen remains unidentified. This sample is part of a study of CD8 T cells in ankylosing spondylitis. Whole-study results and caveats: Seemingly distinctive of ankylosing spondylitis blood was a TCR beta motif formed by eight highly homologous variants. CD8+ cells made up the disease-linked clones, which were relatively rare in peripheral blood.

The TCR beta libraries were generated through quantitative 5'-RACE incorporating molecular barcodes. TCRdb passed the 5' RACE reads through MiXCR, listing each CDR3 protein once. The sample consists of about 220,000 distinct CDR3 sequences, roughly 6.6% of them appearing once. Material for sequencing was blood, either unsorted or a sorted T cell fraction (not recorded which). The receptor comes from a male donor with ankylosing spondylitis.

For the CDR3, the DNA is TGTGCCAGCAGTTTCGACAGGGGGAGAATCACTGAAGCTTTCTTT. Residues: CASSFDRGRITEAFF. This chain connects TRBV6-5 to TRBJ1-1; TRBD1 aligns across 9 bases. CDR3 length: 15 amino acids. CDR1 and CDR2 (germline): MNHEY, SVGAGI. J was trimmed by 4 bases and V by 4 bases; bases with no gene match: 7.